The present T cell receptor (beta chain) was sequenced within a study of T-cell memory formation after mild COVID-19. In the study overall: Clusters were largely donor specific. Study-level findings and limits: The finding that pre-infection memory included some responding clones suggested that cross-reactive memory joined. Contracting CD8+ clones were enriched in EMRA, CD4+ mainly in CM and EM.

The TCR alpha and TCR beta cDNA libraries, bearing sample barcodes and UMIs, were generated by 5'RACE using constant-segment primers. TCRdb processed the 5' RACE reads anew with MiXCR; each CDR3 protein has one entry. The top ten hold roughly a third of the sample, which has 68,000 or so distinct CDR3 sequences, roughly 17% seen once. This CDR3 is built from 14 residues. Germline CDR1 is SQVTM and CDR2 is ANQGSEA. A few counts support this clonotype. Antigen: not known. The junction departs from the called germline gene at one end, perhaps through a read error. The receptor comes from an adult woman who had mild COVID-19 (a few samples of this study predate the infection). Cell type and time point are not known. Sequencing was done on a sample of PBMCs or a T cell subset sorted from them (not recorded which). This rearrangement joins TRBV29-1 to TRBJ1-6, with D perhaps matching TRBD1 (6 bases). The CDR3 coding sequence is TGCAGCGTCGAAGAGGACAGCTTTAATTCACCCCTCCACTTT. This gives the protein CSVEEDSFNSPLHF.